This TCR beta chain comes out of a study of shared clonotypes between healthy human individuals. Germline V gene sequence: CDR1 KGHSH, CDR2 LQKENI. V shed 4 bases and J 4 bases; nucleotides not matched to a gene: 1. CDR3 length equals 14 residues. Using immunoSEQ multiplex PCR, the repertoire was profiled, and TCRdb retains in-frame clones only, with some absent. The sample has about 510,000 clones; over 75% are singletons. Adult donors, all healthy and HIV-negative, had no recent acute infections or vaccinations. The rearrangement links TRBV18 to TRBJ1-4; TRBD1 aligns across 9 bases. Sample: PBMCs. This sequence originates from a woman aged 40 to 49 in good health. Some clones in this sample may be carry-over from other donors' samples. The CDR3 DNA is TGTGCCAGCTCACAGGGACAGGGTAATGAAAAACTGTTTTTT. Protein: CASSQGQGNEKLFF.